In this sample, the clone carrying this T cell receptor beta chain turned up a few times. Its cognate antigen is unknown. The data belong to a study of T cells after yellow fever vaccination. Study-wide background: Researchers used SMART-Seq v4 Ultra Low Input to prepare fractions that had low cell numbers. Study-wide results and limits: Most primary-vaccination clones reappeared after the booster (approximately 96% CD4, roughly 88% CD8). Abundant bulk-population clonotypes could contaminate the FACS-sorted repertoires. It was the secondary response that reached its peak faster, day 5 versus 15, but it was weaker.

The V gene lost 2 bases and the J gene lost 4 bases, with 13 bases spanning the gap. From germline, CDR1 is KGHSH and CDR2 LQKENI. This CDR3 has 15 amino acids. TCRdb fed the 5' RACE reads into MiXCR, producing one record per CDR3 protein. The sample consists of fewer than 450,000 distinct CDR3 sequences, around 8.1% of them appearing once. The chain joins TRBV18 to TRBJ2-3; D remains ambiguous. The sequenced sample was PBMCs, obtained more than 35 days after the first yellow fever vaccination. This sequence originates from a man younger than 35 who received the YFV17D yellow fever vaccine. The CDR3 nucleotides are TGTGCCAGCTCACCAAGTTGGACGGGCGCAGATACGCAGTATTTT. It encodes CASSPSWTGADTQYF.